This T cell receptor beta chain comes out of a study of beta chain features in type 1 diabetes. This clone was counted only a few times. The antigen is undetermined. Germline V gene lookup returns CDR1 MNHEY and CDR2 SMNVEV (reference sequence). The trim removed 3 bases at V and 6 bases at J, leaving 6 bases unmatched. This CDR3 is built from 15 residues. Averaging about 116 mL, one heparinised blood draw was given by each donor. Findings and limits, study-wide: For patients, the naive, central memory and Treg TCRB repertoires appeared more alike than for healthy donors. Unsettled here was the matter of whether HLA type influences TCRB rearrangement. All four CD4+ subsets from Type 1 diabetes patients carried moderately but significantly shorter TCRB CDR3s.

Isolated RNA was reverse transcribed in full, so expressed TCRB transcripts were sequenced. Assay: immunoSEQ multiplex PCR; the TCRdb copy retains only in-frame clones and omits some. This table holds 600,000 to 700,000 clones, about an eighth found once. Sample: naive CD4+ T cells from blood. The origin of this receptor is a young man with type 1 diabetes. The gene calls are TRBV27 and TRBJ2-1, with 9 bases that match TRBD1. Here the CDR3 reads CASSFNRDRANEQFF. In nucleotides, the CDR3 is TGTGCCAGCAGTTTTAACCGGGACAGGGCCAATGAGCAGTTCTTC.